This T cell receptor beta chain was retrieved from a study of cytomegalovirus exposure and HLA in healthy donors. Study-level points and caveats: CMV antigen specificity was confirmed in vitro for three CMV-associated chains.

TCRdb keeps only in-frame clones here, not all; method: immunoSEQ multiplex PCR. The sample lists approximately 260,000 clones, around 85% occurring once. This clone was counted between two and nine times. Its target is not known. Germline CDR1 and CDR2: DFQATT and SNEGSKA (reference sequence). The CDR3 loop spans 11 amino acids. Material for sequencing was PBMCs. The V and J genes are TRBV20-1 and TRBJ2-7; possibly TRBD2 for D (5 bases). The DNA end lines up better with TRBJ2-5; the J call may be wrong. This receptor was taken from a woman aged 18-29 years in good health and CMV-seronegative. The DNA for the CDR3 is TGCAGTGCTAGAGTAAGCGGGACCCAGTACTTC. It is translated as CSARVSGTQYF.